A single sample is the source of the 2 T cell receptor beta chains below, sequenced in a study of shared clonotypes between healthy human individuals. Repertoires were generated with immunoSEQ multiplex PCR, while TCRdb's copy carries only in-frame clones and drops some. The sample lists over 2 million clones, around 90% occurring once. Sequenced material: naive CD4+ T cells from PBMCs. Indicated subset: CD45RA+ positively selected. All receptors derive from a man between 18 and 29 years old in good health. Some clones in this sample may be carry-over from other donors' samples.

CDR3 coding DNA: TGCGCCAGCAGCCCCCTGGGGGGGGCCCCACTCTACGAGCAGTACTTC. It codes for CASSPLGGAPLYEQYF. The chain uses TRBV5-1 and TRBJ2-7, with D possibly matching TRBD2 (7 bases). This CDR3 has 16 residues. CDR1 SGHRS and CDR2 YFSETQ come from the germline V gene. The V and J ends lost 4 bases and 3 bases respectively, with 20 bases between them.

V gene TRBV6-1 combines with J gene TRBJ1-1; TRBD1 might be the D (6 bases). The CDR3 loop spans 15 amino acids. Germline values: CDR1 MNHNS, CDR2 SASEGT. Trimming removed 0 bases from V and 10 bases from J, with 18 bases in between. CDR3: CASSEAARGGGVAFF. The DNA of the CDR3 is TGTGCCAGCAGTGAAGCGGCCAGGGGAGGTGGGGTAGCTTTCTTT.